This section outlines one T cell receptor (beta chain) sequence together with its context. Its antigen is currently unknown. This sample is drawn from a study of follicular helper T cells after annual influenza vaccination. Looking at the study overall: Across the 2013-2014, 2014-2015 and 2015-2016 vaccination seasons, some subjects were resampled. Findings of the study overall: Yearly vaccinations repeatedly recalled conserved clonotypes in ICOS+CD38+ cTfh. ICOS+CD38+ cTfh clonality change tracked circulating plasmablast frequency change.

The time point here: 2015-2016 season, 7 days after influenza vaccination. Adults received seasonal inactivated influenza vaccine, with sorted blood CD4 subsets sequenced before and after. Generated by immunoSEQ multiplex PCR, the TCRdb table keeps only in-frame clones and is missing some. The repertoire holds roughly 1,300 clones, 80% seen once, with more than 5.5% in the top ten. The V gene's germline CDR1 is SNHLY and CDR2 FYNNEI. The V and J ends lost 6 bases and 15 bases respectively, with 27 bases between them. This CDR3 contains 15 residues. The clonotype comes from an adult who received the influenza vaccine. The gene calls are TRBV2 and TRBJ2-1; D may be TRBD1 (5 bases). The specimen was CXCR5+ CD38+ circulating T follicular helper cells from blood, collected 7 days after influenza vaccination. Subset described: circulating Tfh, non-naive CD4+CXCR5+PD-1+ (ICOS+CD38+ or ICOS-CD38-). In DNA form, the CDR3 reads TGTGCCAGCAGCTTAGACAGCAACCAAGGTAGTCACTTGTTCTTC. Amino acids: CASSLDSNQGSHLFF.